The 23 T cell receptor beta chains reported below all come from one sample, sequenced in a study of blood T cells in healthy people across ages. Through a sample-barcoded 5' primer and a J-beta primer mix, a second PCR was run for roughly 7 to 12 cycles. TCRdb called the 5' RACE reads again in MiXCR, with one record for every CDR3 protein. Of approximately 1.5 million distinct CDR3 sequences in the sample, roughly 43% were seen once. The sequencing sample was made of blood. The source of these receptors is a woman aged 18-29 years in good health.

This chain's CDR3 is CASSEGGTSGRAPYNEQFF. The CDR3, as DNA: TGTGCCAGCAGTGAAGGGGGGACTAGCGGGAGGGCACCCTACAATGAGCAGTTCTTC. The chain combines TRBV25-1 with TRBJ2-1, with 16 bases that match TRBD2. The junction had 6 bases not matched to a gene; V was cut back by 2 bases and J by 2 bases. The CDR3 spans 19 residues. Looked up from germline, CDR1 is MGHDK and CDR2 is SYGVNS.

The V and J genes are TRBV7-2 and TRBJ2-5; TRBD2 is a possible D gene (5 bases). CDR3 size: 15 residues. Germline CDR1 and CDR2: SGHTA and FQGNSA. Trimming took off 5 bases at V and 1 base at J, with 14 bases between the two ends. The CDR3 is CASSHILGSQETQYF. CDR3 DNA: TGTGCCAGCAGCCACATACTAGGCTCCCAAGAGACCCAGTACTTC.

The chain employs TRBV30 and TRBJ2-7; TRBD1 might be the D (6 bases). V dropped 0 bases and J dropped 0 bases, with 9 bases sitting between them. The CDR3 contains 14 residues. The V gene's germline CDR1 is GTSNPN and CDR2 SVGIG (reference sequence). CDR3 loop: CAWSVNRDSYEQYF. Here the CDR3 DNA reads TGTGCCTGGAGTGTAAACAGGGACTCCTACGAGCAGTACTTC.

This chain links TRBV7-2 with TRBJ2-5; D uncertain. Germline-derived CDR1 and CDR2 are SGHTA and FQGNSA. The CDR3 is made up of 14 amino acids. V lost 1 base and J 2 bases, leaving 8 bases between the germline ends. The CDR3: CASSLGWGQETQYF. CDR3 DNA: TGTGCCAGCAGCTTAGGGTGGGGACAAGAGACCCAGTACTTC.

At least ten counts were recorded for this clonotype. V and J are TRBV19 and TRBJ2-5; D gene unclear. Germline V CDR1 and CDR2: LNHDA, SQIVND (reference sequence). The CDR3 runs to 12 residues. V lost 6 bases, J lost 4 bases, and 9 bases lay in between. This chain's CDR3 is CASRQAGETQYF. In nucleotides, the CDR3 is TGTGCCAGTAGGCAAGCAGGAGAGACCCAGTACTTC.

This clonotype came up a few times. CDR3 amino acids: CASSLAGVANEQFF. CDR3 DNA: TGTGCCAGCAGTTTAGCGGGGGTGGCCAATGAGCAGTTCTTC. V and J are TRBV12-3 or TRBV12-4 and TRBJ2-1; D tentatively fits TRBD1 or TRBD2 (5 bases each). The CDR3 extends over 14 amino acids. Trimming left V 0 bases short and J 6 bases short, with 9 bases between.

This clonotype was counted only a few times. The chain combines TRBV12-3 or TRBV12-4 with TRBJ1-2; TRBD1 might be the D (5 bases). Trimming took 4 bases from V and 5 from J, leaving 11 bases between them. This CDR3 has 13 residues. The CDR3 sequence is CASSWGSGYGYTF. The CDR3 coding sequence is TGTGCCAGCAGTTGGGGGAGTGGTTATGGCTACACCTTC.

This clonotype was detected only a few times. V is TRBV7-9 and J is TRBJ2-7; D is uncertain. The V end lost 5 bases, the J end lost 2 bases, and 13 bases lay between the germline ends. This CDR3 contains 14 residues. Looked up from germline, CDR1 is SEHNR and CDR2 is FQNEAQ (reference sequence). The CDR3 DNA sequence: TGTGCCAGCAGCAAAGTAAACAACGCCTACGAGCAGTACTTC. This gives the protein CASSKVNNAYEQYF.

Only a few counts were recorded for this clonotype. The chain uses TRBV20-1 and TRBJ2-7; 8 positions match TRBD2. Germline V lookup: CDR1 DFQATT, CDR2 SNEGSKA (reference sequence). CDR3 length equals 13 residues. Trimming at V came to 4 bases and at J to 5 bases, leaving 7 bases not matched to a gene. The CDR3 bases are TGCAGTGCTATCGCGGGACTAGGCAACGAGCAGTACTTC. It specifies CSAIAGLGNEQYF.

This sequence joins TRBV7-2 and TRBJ2-4; 7 bases fit TRBD1. The germline CDR1 and CDR2 sequences are SGHTA and FQGNSA. This CDR3 has 15 amino acids. Trimming cost V 6 bases and J 3 bases; bases outside gene matches: 8. The CDR3, as DNA: TGTGCCAGCAGGAACCCGGGACAGCACAAAAACATTCAGTACTTC. This codes for CASRNPGQHKNIQYF.

J is TRBJ2-7 and V is TRBV20-1, with D perhaps matching TRBD2 (5 bases). The CDR3 extends over 15 amino acids. Trimming removed 1 base from V and 3 bases from J, with 16 bases in between. The germline V gene encodes CDR1 DFQATT and CDR2 SNEGSKA (reference sequence). CDR3 in amino acids: CSARGSGVRNYEQYF. The CDR3 nucleotides are TGCAGTGCTAGAGGATCCGGGGTGCGGAACTACGAGCAGTACTTC.

In its sample, this clonotype was seen many times. This chain links TRBV7-2 with TRBJ1-1, with TRBD1 matching over 10 bases. This CDR3 is 13 amino acids long. The junction had 2 bases not matched to a gene; V was cut back by 6 bases and J by 4 bases. CDR1 SGHTA and CDR2 FQGNSA come from the germline V gene. The CDR3 loop is CASRRTGGTEAFF. CDR3 nucleotide sequence: TGTGCCAGCAGAAGGACAGGGGGCACTGAAGCTTTCTTT.

This clonotype was observed a few times. The genes are TRBV12-3 or TRBV12-4 and TRBJ1-5; maybe TRBD1 (6 bases). The CDR3 is 14 amino acids. V shed 5 bases and J shed 0 bases, with 8 bases lying between them. The CDR3 coding sequence is TGTGCCAGCAGTGGACAGTTTAGCAATCAGCCCCAGCATTTT. Residues: CASSGQFSNQPQHF.

The chain is built from TRBV4-3 and TRBJ1-2; 7 nucleotides line up with TRBD1. The germline gives CDR1 LGHNA, CDR2 YSLEER. V was clipped by 4 bases and J by 10 bases; unmatched bases: 12. CDR3 length: 14 amino acids. The CDR3 spells CASSPGGGGFFYTF. The CDR3, as DNA: TGCGCCAGCAGCCCAGGCGGAGGGGGCTTCTTCTACACCTTC.

This clonotype was observed a handful of times. The chain combines TRBV12-3 or TRBV12-4 with TRBJ1-5; D unresolved. This CDR3 region has 14 residues. Trimming pared 7 bases from V and 1 base from J, leaving 11 bases between. This CDR3 is CASTKSASNQPQHF. As DNA, the CDR3 is TGTGCCAGCACCAAGTCTGCCAGCAATCAGCCCCAGCATTTT.

This clonotype came up a few times. The chain has TRBV25-1 and TRBJ2-6; possibly TRBD2 for D (6 bases). Germline-derived CDR1 and CDR2 are MGHDK and SYGVNS. CDR3 length: 15 residues. V was clipped by 1 base and J by 2 bases, with 6 bases between them. CDR3 region: CASSEWGAGANVLTF. CDR3 nucleotide sequence: TGTGCCAGCAGTGAATGGGGGGCTGGGGCCAACGTCCTGACTTTC.

The genes are TRBV28 and TRBJ2-3; 8 nucleotides line up with TRBD2. This CDR3 has 18 amino acids. The V and J ends lost 6 bases and 2 bases, in that order; junction bases with no gene match: 16. Germline V gene lookup returns CDR1 MDHEN and CDR2 SYDVKM. The CDR3 region is CASSSPWVAGSPTDTQYF. For the CDR3, the DNA is TGTGCCAGCAGCTCGCCTTGGGTAGCGGGGAGTCCCACAGATACGCAGTATTTT.

The chain is built from TRBV12-3 or TRBV12-4 and TRBJ1-1, with D uncertain. V was shortened by 7 bases and J by 6 bases, with 9 bases between the two germline ends. This CDR3 is built from 11 residues. The CDR3 reads CASIEAAEAFF. The DNA of the CDR3 is TGTGCCAGCATCGAGGCGGCTGAAGCTTTCTTT.

V is TRBV4-1 and J is TRBJ2-7, with D perhaps matching TRBD2 (5 bases). From germline, CDR1 is MGHRA and CDR2 YSYEKL. V lost 0 bases, J lost 2 bases, and 11 bases lay in between. The CDR3 totals 15 residues. DNA of the CDR3: TGCGCCAGCAGCCAAGATTTTTCACTAGCCTACGAGCAGTACTTC. As protein: CASSQDFSLAYEQYF.

V usage is TRBV12-3 or TRBV12-4 and J usage is TRBJ1-1; possible D gene TRBD1, 5 bases. Trimming stripped 6 bases from V and 4 bases from J, with 21 bases between. The CDR3 sequence is 16 residues long. Here the CDR3 DNA reads TGTGCCAGCAGCATGTACCGGGGACCCCTGGGCACTGAAGCTTTCTTT. Translating gives CASSMYRGPLGTEAFF.

This sequence joins TRBV11-2 and TRBJ2-4; D remains unclear. The J call is doubtful: the DNA matches TRBJ2-5 better. This CDR3 comprises 15 residues. Germline V gene data show CDR1 as SGHAT and CDR2 as FQNNGV. The CDR3 nucleotides are TGTGCCAGCAGCTTCGCAGTCACCGGCCAAGAGACCCAGTACTTC. This gives the protein CASSFAVTGQETQYF.

V gene TRBV9 combines with J gene TRBJ2-3; D might be TRBD2 (6 bases). CDR1 SGDLS and CDR2 YYNGEE come from the germline V gene. The CDR3 has 16 residues. V lost 4 bases, J lost 4 bases, and 19 bases lay in between. For the CDR3, the DNA is TGTGCCAGCAGCTCACGGCGGGGAGAGTTGGCAGATACGCAGTATTTT. It is translated as CASSSRRGELADTQYF.

Worth noting for this clonotype: The junction differs from germline at one of its ends, possibly a read error. This sequence joins TRBV19 and TRBJ2-1; 8 bases fit TRBD1. This CDR3 is built from 16 residues. Germline V CDR1 and CDR2: LNHDA, SQIVND (reference sequence). The CDR3 DNA reads TGTACCAGTAGTATGAGTGGACAGGGATCCTACAATGAGCAGTTCTTC. Its protein is CTSSMSGQGSYNEQFF. Looking up the rest from reference TRBV19 and TRBJ2-1 gives the full variable domain: DGGITQSPKYLFRKEGQNVTLSCEQNLNHDAMYWYRQDPGQGLRLIYYSQIVNDFQKGDIAEGYSVSREKKESFPLTVTSAQKNPTAFYLCTSSMSGQGSYNEQFFGPGTRLTVL.